This TCR beta chain was recovered during a study of cytomegalovirus exposure and HLA in healthy donors (dated 2017 in TCRdb). Broadly, across the study: According to an earlier analysis of several hundred of the donors, some 170 million T cells yielded 117 million unique TCR beta sequences and 250 to 350 Gb of sequence data. Around 320 gigabases of sequencing data and roughly 90 million unique TCR sequences were included in an early release covering around 650 HLA-typed donors. Among the approximately 430 genotyped donors, approximately 82% belonged to the genetic ancestry cluster associated with self-reported Caucasian donors. The aim of the study was to test whether cataloging public T cell receptors could identify signatures of past pathogen exposure. The study profiled the T cell repertoires of hundreds of subjects by immunosequencing and related them to cytomegalovirus serostatus. Besides the first cohort of around 700 subjects, a separate validation cohort made up of over 100 different subjects was used. The study combined high-throughput TCR immunosequencing, statistical association of individual TCRs with disease status, and machine learning to predict cytomegalovirus infection status. A later analysis re-analyzed previously published TCR beta repertoires from about 730 donors and added high-resolution HLA genotyping to study TCR occurrence patterns. In the later analysis, no new phenotypic data were used to find candidate immune exposures; instead, reliance was placed on TCR beta sequences and their occurrence across donors. In an earlier analysis of roughly 580 of the donors, high-throughput TCR beta sequencing was used to judge whether each TCR beta V gene segment behaved as functional or pseudogenic. Donor age, sex, ethnicity and CMV serostatus were compiled together with the repertoire data. A later genetic analysis took genome-wide SNP genotypes for about 60% of the roughly 670 donors and used that subset as a discovery cohort. Every discovery cohort repertoire had been produced on one sequencing platform. Class I and class II HLA loci were covered by the typing at four-digit resolution. Typing coverage varied by locus: roughly 629-640 donors for A, B, C, DRB1 and DQB1; 522 for DQA1; approximately 570 for DPA1; approximately 490 for DPB1. A handful of DR-DQ haplotypes were handled as single units for association and clustering because linkage in the cohort was strong. Among about 370 genotyped donors of the cohort, an average of roughly 230,000 unique TCR beta nucleotide sequences was sequenced per donor, of which 15% to 20% were non-productive. Overall study results and their limits: Seventeen rarely observed V segments, including chromosome 9 orphons, were excluded from the earlier analysis of approximately 500 of the donors because counts were too low. Roughly uniform sequencing depth across donors was assumed in presence/absence analyses, although this assumption may not hold. The authors suggested that the approach could potentially be generalized to other disease states and immunological phenotypes. A later genetic analysis reported fewer N-insertions in productive TCRs among donors in an Asian-associated ancestry cluster than the roughly 670-donor mean. Assigning TCR associations to individual alleles was difficult when HLA alleles, especially DR and DQ, strongly co-occurred. The study gave a list of more than 150 TCR beta chains associated with cytomegalovirus. Three of the identified cytomegalovirus-associated TCR beta chains were confirmed in vitro to be specific for cytomegalovirus antigens. The sequencing pipeline was judged likely to have produced a cluster of highly shared sequence variants as a technical artifact. Some IMGT-functional V segments, including TRBV6-2 and TRBV6-3, could not be told apart with the 87-base-pair reads, so those segments were excluded. Because HLA typing was missing for some donors at each locus, association tests included only the typed subset. A further reported finding was that TCR beta sequences accurately predicted the HLA-A and HLA-B alleles for most subjects in the first cohort. In a later analysis, around 15,000 TCR beta sequences were associated with specific HLA alleles at a false discovery rate of 0.05. For the cohort, immune exposure information was limited to CMV serostatus. A later genetic analysis associated a missense DCLRE1C variant with V-gene and J-gene trimming of TCR beta chains, and an independent cohort replicated the association. A later analysis found that TCR association rates varied across HLA loci, with DRB1 alleles showing the most associated TCRs and HLA-C alleles the fewest. Compared with equally common non-associated chains, HLA-associated TCR beta chains in a later analysis were more clonally expanded and had lower generation probabilities. A later analysis reported that several top co-occurrence clusters appeared linked to parvovirus B19, influenza, CMV and Epstein-Barr virus. Most TCR sequences were observed very rarely across donors, whereas some public TCRs were present in many individuals. The classifier was reported to diagnose cytomegalovirus status with high specificity and sensitivity in both the original cohort and the validation cohort. This cohort had only TCR beta chains sequenced, and the lack of alpha or paired-chain data limited which features could be detected. Linkage disequilibrium might explain the correlated functional status among segregating V segments, but an unknown experimental factor could not be ruled out. In an earlier analysis of approximately 600 of the donors, most TCR beta V segments were observed in productive rearrangements about 87% or about 30% of the time, broadly matching IMGT annotations. In a later analysis, most CMV-associated TCR beta chains were found to appear HLA-restricted, with HLA associations seemingly driven largely by CMV exposure.

Trimming accounts for 6 bases at V and 6 bases at J, while the number of junction bases matched to no gene is 7. Its CDR3 holds 13 amino acids, cysteine through phenylalanine. The read is trimmed to its CDR3 DNA, 39 bases read in frame from base 1. CDR1 is given as MNHEY and CDR2 as SMNVEV, both from the germline V gene (reference sequence). For this clone: What this receptor recognizes is not known. No base quality information exists; no much larger clone differs at one position.

The cohort comprised hundreds of healthy bone marrow donors. All cohort members were sampled while nominally healthy, although unrecorded immune exposures were likely present. The donor tested CMV seronegative and was one of the 352 seronegative cohort members. A peripheral blood sample was collected from each donor, and TCR beta sequencing was performed on peripheral blood mononuclear cells. Genomic DNA extraction from the blood cell samples was performed with the Qiagen DNeasy Blood Extraction Kit. The library was obtained by the immunoSEQ multiplex PCR assay. A mixture of 60 forward primers for TCR Vbeta segments and 13 reverse primers for TCR Jbeta segments was used in the multiplex PCR. A multiplex PCR assay on genomic DNA amplified the CDR3 region of rearranged TCR beta genes. On the Illumina HiSeq System, the amplified TCR beta libraries were sequenced as 87-base-pair reads. Under the source paper's analysis protocol: In a later analysis, tens of millions of unique TCR beta chains were counted across the approximately 640 repertoires, and roughly 11 million of these chains were shared by at least two donors. Raw reads were error-corrected and collapsed into unique sequences with a nearest-neighbor algorithm that merged closely related sequences to remove PCR and sequencing errors. V, D and J gene segments were assigned by aligning CDR3 sequences to IMGT reference sequences. For a sequence to be retained, a match of at least six nucleotides to both a V gene segment and a J gene segment was required. A rearrangement was called productive if the CDR3 had no stop codons and remained in frame with V and J, and every other rearrangement was called non-productive. Following IMGT convention, CDR3 was defined as the stretch from the second conserved V-encoded cysteine up to the conserved J-encoded phenylalanine. In an earlier analysis of roughly 610 of the donors, sequences lacking an unambiguous match to a single V gene segment were excluded. An earlier analysis of 587 of the donors classified V segments as functional when productive rearrangements were above 56.7% and as segregating when the standard deviation between donors was above 5%. A statistical classification framework was built to diagnose cytomegalovirus status from the catalog of TCR beta chain sequences. In a later analysis, TCR nucleotide sequences were compared against IMGT/GENE-DB human TR gene sequences so that V and J genes could be assigned. The TCRdist pipeline was used in a later analysis to assign CDR3 sequences and most-parsimonious VDJ recombination scenarios. In a later analysis, each TCR beta chain was defined by its CDR3 amino acid sequence together with its V-gene family, and reads without a unique V-gene family were excluded. A later analysis removed several hundred highly shared, low-generation-probability nucleotide sequences to deal with suspected cross-contamination and a sequencing artifact. In a later analysis, a clonal expansion index was calculated for each public chain from normalized within-repertoire ranks of inferred template counts. In a later analysis, generation probabilities were computed using a VDJ recombination model fitted to out-of-frame rearrangements, and the results were checked against IGoR. Hypergeometric tests were used in a later analysis to score TCR-TCR, TCR-HLA and TCR-CMV co-occurrence, with a repertoire-size bias correction applied to the TCR pairs. A later analysis estimated false discovery rates by permuting HLA or CMV assignments 20 times. A later analysis grouped co-occurring TCRs with DBSCAN, adding TCRdist sequence similarity when clustering within HLA-allele-positive subsets. For co-occurrence clustering, repertoires with fewer than 30,000 or more than 120,000 public chains were excluded, along with about five repertoires with anomalous nucleotide sharing. TCRdb carries this immuneACCESS record with in-frame sequences only. Its versions omit some clonotypes, under half of them owing to an unresolved V gene in the studies checked, with the rest unexplained. From that table come the V and J calls and clone size; the DNA was used to work out D and trimming. This sample has approximately 260,000 clones in its table, and roughly 91% of those were observed once. The ten largest clones represent 1.5% to 2% of the sample.

This chain joins TRBV27 to TRBJ1-2, with 7 central nucleotides matching TRBD1. The clonotype comes from a girl under 10 years old in good health and CMV-seronegative. Input material: PBMCs. The CDR3 is CASRTQGIDGYTF. The DNA sequence is as follows: TGTGCCAGCAGGACACAGGGGATTGATGGCTACACCTTC.